This T cell receptor (beta chain) was identified during a study of blood T cell repertoires in COVID-19. Germline CDR1 is MDHEN and CDR2 is SYDVKM. J lost 6 bases, V lost 1 base, and 4 bases had no gene match. CDR3 size: 14 residues. Using immunoSEQ multiplex PCR, the repertoire was profiled, and TCRdb retains in-frame clones only, with some absent. Counted here are about 400,000 clones, 88% occurring once; the ten biggest clones make up over 0.9%. The chain carries TRBV28 and TRBJ1-2, with TRBD1 matching over 8 bases. This TCR derives from a woman aged 25-40 years with acute COVID-19. The material sequenced was PBMCs or T cells enriched from blood (not recorded which). CDR3 nucleotide sequence: TGTGCCAGCAGTTTATCCCAGGGGGCGGATGGCTACACCTTC. This translates into CASSLSQGADGYTF.